This T cell receptor beta chain emerged from a study of early T cells in non-severe SARS-CoV-2 infection. Study background: Unsorted whole-blood RNA was sequenced in bulk, leaving chains unpaired.

MiXCR was run by TCRdb on the 5' RACE reads, yielding one entry per CDR3 protein. The sample lists some 71,000 distinct CDR3 sequences; around 10% were seen once. Study-wide points: Matching results from VDJdb favored anti-spike CD8 responses, leaving private and CD4 specificities undetected.

There are many counts of this clonotype. Its target is not known. The TCR comes from an adult who was a healthcare worker with PCR-confirmed SARS-CoV-2 infection or an uninfected control (not recorded which). The material was whole blood, obtained at baseline.

CDR3 protein: CASSPPGADTQYF. CDR3 nucleotide sequence: TGTGCCAGCAGCCCTCCGGGGGCAGATACGCAGTATTTT. The chain links TRBV7-3 to TRBJ2-3; the D gene is possibly TRBD2 (6 bases). This CDR3 contains 13 residues. From germline, CDR1 is SGHTA and CDR2 FQGTGA. Trimming cost V 5 bases and J 4 bases, with 10 bases left between them.